Following are 9 T cell receptor beta chains from one sample sequenced in a study of blood T cell repertoires in COVID-19. Here immunoSEQ multiplex PCR was the method, and the copy in TCRdb shows in-frame clones only, minus some. The sample has about 140,000 clones; 75% to 90% are singletons. The sequenced sample consisted of PBMCs or T cells enriched from blood (not recorded which). The receptors here all came from a man in his fifties who had recovered from COVID-19.

The chain has TRBV9 and TRBJ2-3; possible D gene TRBD2, 6 bases. The ends were cut back, 6 bases at V and 4 bases at J, with 18 bases in the middle. The CDR3 sequence is 15 residues long. Germline assignment: CDR1 SGDLS and CDR2 YYNGEE. The CDR3 region is CASTSRGGSADTQYF. As DNA, the CDR3 is TGTGCCAGCACCTCCCGTGGAGGGTCCGCAGATACGCAGTATTTT.

The chain combines TRBV25-1 with TRBJ1-2; 10 bases are shared with TRBD1. The CDR3 loop spans 16 amino acids. Germline CDR1 and CDR2: MGHDK and SYGVNS. The trim removed 5 bases at V and 7 bases at J, leaving 13 bases unmatched. Here the CDR3 reads CASSLNLKTGGCGYTF. The CDR3, as DNA: TGTGCCAGCAGTCTAAACCTGAAGACAGGGGGCTGTGGCTACACCTTC.

This chain uses TRBV12-5 with TRBJ2-1; the D gene is possibly TRBD1 (6 bases). The CDR3 consists of 15 residues. Trimming left V 0 bases short and J 8 bases short, with 14 bases between. CDR1 and CDR2 (germline): LGHNT, FRNRAP. CDR3 loop: CASGLVRDRMDEQFF. Written as DNA, the CDR3 is TGTGCTAGTGGTTTGGTACGTGACAGGATGGATGAGCAGTTCTTC.

There are a few counts of this clone. V usage is TRBV28 and J usage is TRBJ1-2; D possibly corresponds to TRBD1 (6 bases). CDR1 is MDHEN and CDR2 is SYDVKM in the germline V gene. Trimming took off 4 bases at V and 4 bases at J, with 13 bases between the two ends. The CDR3 runs to 14 residues. CDR3 in amino acids: CASSSTGEGYGYTF. The CDR3 nucleotides are TGTGCCAGCAGTTCGACAGGCGAAGGCTATGGCTACACCTTC.

V usage is TRBV18 and J usage is TRBJ2-5; D is ambiguous. This CDR3 contains 18 residues. Germline CDR1 is KGHSH and CDR2 is LQKENI. The V end was cut by 1 base, the J end by 0 bases, with 18 bases between. CDR3 nucleotides: TGTGCCAGCTCACCACGGTCCAAAGACTGGAAGTACCAAGAGACCCAGTACTTC. The encoded protein is CASSPRSKDWKYQETQYF. Full variable domain (rest looked up from reference TRBV18 and TRBJ2-5): NAGVMQNPRHLVRRRGQEARLRCSPMKGHSHVYWYRQLPEEGLKFMVYLQKENIIDESGMPKERFSAEFPKEGPSILRIQQVVRGDSAAYFCASSPRSKDWKYQETQYFGPGTRLLVL.

The V call is TRBV5-1, the J call TRBJ2-3; 16 positions agree with TRBD2. Germline V gives CDR1 SGHRS, CDR2 YFSETQ. The CDR3 is made up of 16 amino acids. V lost 3 bases, J lost 6 bases, and 4 bases stayed unmatched. CDR3 loop: CASSYGTSGREDTQYF. As DNA, the CDR3 is TGCGCCAGCAGCTATGGGACTAGCGGGAGGGAGGATACGCAGTATTTT.

The chain employs TRBV5-1 and TRBJ2-5; 9 nucleotides agree with TRBD2. Trimming removed 0 bases from V and 5 bases from J; junction bases left unmatched: 11. CDR3 size: 17 residues. Germline loops: CDR1 SGHRS, CDR2 YFSETQ. DNA for the CDR3: TGCGCCAGCAGCTTGGGACTAGCGGAAACGTGGGGGGAGACCCAGTACTTC. Protein product: CASSLGLAETWGETQYF.

This clone was seen just once. This chain joins TRBV4-3 and TRBJ1-6; D is possibly TRBD1 (6 bases). This CDR3 is built from 14 residues. The V gene's germline CDR1 is LGHNA and CDR2 YSLEER. Between the trimmed V and J ends, which lost 5 bases and 6 bases, there was a span of 11 bases. In DNA form, the CDR3 reads TGCGCCAGCAGCGCACAGGGTGGTAATTCACCCCTCCACTTT. It codes for CASSAQGGNSPLHF.

This chain links TRBV6-5 with TRBJ1-5; no clear D gene. V was shortened by 6 bases and J by 9 bases, with 18 bases between the two germline ends. The CDR3 runs to 14 residues. Germline V gene data show CDR1 as MNHEY and CDR2 as SVGAGI. CDR3 bases: TGTGCCAGCAGCCAGGTCCCGAACGCAGGGCCCCAGCATTTT. Protein: CASSQVPNAGPQHF.